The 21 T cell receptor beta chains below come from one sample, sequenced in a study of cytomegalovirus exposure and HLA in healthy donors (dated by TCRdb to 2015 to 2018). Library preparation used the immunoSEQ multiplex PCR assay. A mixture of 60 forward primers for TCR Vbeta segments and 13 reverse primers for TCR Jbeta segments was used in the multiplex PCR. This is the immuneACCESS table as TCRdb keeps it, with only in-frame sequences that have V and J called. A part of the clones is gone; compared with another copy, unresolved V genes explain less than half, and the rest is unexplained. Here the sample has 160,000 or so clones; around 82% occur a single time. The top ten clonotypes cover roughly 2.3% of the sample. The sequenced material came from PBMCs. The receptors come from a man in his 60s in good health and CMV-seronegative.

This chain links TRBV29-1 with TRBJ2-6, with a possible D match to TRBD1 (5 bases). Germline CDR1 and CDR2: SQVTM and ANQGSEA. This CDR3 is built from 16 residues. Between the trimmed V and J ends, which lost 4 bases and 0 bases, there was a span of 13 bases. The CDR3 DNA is TGCAGCGTTGTTGCCAGGGTAGTCTCTGGGGCCAACGTCCTGACTTTC. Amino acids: CSVVARVVSGANVLTF.

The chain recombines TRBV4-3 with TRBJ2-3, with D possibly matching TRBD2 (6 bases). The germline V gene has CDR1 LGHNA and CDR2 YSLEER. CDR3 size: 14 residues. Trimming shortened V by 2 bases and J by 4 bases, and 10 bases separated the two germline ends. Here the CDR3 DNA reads TGCGCCAGCAGCCAATTCCCGGGGGCAGATACGCAGTATTTT. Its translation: CASSQFPGADTQYF.

For the CDR3, the DNA is TGTGCCAGCAGTGAAATACAGGGGGTAGGAAGAGGCTACACCTTC. Translated, it gives CASSEIQGVGRGYTF. The chain is built from TRBV6-1 and TRBJ1-2; TRBD1 aligns across 8 bases. CDR1 and CDR2 (germline): MNHNS, SASEGT. J gave up 8 bases and V 2 bases, and 10 bases lay outside the gene matches. CDR3 size: 15 residues.

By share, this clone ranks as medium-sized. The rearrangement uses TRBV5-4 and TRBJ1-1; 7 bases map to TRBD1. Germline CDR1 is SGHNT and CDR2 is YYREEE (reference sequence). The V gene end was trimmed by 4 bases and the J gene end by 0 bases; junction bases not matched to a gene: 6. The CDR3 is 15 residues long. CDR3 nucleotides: TGTGCCAGCAGCACGAGGACAGGAGTGAACACTGAAGCTTTCTTT. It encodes CASSTRTGVNTEAFF.

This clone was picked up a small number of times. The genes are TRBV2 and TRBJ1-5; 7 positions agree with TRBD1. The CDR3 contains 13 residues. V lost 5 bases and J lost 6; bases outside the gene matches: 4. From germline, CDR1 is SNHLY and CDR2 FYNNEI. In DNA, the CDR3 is TGTGCCAGCAGTACGACAGGGTTTCAGCCCCAGCATTTT. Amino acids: CASSTTGFQPQHF. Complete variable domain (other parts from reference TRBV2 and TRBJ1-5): EPEVTQTPSHQVTQMGQEVILRCVPISNHLYFYWYRQILGQKVEFLVSFYNNEISEKSEIFDDQFSVERPDGSNFTLKIRSTKLEDSAMYFCASSTTGFQPQHFGDGTRLSIL.

The CDR3, as DNA: TGTGCCAGCAGCCCCTTCGGTGAGCGTCCTGAAAAACTGTTTTTT. Translated: CASSPFGERPEKLFF. V is TRBV5-4 and J is TRBJ1-4, with D unclear. The CDR3 is made up of 15 amino acids. V was shortened by 4 bases and J by 7 bases, with 17 bases between the two germline ends. CDR1 and CDR2 (germline): SGHNT, YYREEE (reference sequence).

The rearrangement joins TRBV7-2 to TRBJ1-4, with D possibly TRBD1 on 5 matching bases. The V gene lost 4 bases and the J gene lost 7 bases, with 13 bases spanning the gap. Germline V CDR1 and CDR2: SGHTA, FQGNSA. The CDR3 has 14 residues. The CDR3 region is CASSWTLSAEKLFF. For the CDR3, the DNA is TGTGCCAGCAGCTGGACACTAAGTGCTGAAAAACTGTTTTTT.

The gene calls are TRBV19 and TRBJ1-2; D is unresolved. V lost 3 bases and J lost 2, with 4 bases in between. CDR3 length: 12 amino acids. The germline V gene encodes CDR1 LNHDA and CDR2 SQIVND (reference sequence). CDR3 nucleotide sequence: TGTGCCAGTAGTATTCAGAACTATGGCTACACCTTC. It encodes CASSIQNYGYTF.

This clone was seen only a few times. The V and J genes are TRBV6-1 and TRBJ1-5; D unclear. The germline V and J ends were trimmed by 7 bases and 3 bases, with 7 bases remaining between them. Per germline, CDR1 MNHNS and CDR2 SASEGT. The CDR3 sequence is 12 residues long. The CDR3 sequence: CASTGFNQPQHF. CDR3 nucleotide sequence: TGTGCCAGCACCGGGTTCAATCAGCCCCAGCATTTT.

Written as DNA, the CDR3 is TGTGCCAGCAGCGTAGGGGGGGGTTATTTGAACACTGAAGCTTTCTTT. Encoded protein: CASSVGGGYLNTEAFF. This chain joins TRBV9 and TRBJ1-1; a weak D match, TRBD1 (5 bases). This CDR3 has 16 residues. Trimming removed 0 bases from V and 0 bases from J, with 12 bases in between. Germline CDR1 and CDR2: SGDLS and YYNGEE.

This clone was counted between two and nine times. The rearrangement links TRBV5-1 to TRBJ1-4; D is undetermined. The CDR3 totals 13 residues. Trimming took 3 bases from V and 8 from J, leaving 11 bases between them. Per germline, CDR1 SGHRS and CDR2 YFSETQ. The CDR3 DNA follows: TGCGCCAGCAGCTCCCTGGTGAGCGAAAAACTGTTTTTT. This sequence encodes CASSSLVSEKLFF.

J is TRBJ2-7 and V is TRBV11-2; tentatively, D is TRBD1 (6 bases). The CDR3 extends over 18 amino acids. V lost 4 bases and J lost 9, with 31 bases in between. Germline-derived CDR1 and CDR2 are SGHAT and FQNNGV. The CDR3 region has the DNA TGTGCCAGCAGCTCCCTGCGGCGTCCGACAGGTACTGGCGGTGGGCAGTACTTC. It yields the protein CASSSLRRPTGTGGGQYF.

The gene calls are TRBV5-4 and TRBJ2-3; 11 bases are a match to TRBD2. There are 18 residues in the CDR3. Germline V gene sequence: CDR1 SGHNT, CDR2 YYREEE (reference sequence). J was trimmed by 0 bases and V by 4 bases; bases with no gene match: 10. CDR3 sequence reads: CASSRMLAGGLSTDTQYF. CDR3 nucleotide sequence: TGTGCCAGCAGCCGGATGCTAGCGGGGGGACTTAGCACAGATACGCAGTATTTT.

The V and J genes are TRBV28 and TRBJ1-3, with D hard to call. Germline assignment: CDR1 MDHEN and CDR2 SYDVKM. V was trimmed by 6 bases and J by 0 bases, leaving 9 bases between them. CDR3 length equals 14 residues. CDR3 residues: CASRRAYSGNTIYF. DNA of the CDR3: TGTGCCAGCAGACGAGCGTACTCTGGAAACACCATATATTTT.

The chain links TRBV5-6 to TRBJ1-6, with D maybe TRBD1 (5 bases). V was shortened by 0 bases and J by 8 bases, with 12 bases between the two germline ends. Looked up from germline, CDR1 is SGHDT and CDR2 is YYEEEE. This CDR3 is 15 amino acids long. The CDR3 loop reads CASSLDQGPDSPLHF. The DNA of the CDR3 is TGTGCCAGCAGCTTGGACCAGGGTCCAGATTCACCCCTCCACTTT.

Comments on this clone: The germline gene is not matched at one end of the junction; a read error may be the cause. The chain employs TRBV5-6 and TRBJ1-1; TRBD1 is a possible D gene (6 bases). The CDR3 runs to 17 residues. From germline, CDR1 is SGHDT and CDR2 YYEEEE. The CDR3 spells CASSLGSTPARDTEAFF. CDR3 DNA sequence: TGTGCCAGCAGCTTAGGTAGTACGCCCGCTAGGGACACTGAGGCTTTCTTT.

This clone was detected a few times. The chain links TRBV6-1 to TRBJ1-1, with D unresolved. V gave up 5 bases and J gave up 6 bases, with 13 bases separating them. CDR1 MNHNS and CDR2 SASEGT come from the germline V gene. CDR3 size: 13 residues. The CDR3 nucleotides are TGTGCCAGCAGTCCTACGACAACTTCTGAAGCTTTCTTT. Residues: CASSPTTTSEAFF.

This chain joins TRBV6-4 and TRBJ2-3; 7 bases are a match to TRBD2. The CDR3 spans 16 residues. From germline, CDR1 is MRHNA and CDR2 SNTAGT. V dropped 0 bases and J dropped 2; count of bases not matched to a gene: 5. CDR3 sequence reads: CASSDSGAGSTDTQYF. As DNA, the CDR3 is TGTGCCAGCAGTGACTCAGGAGCGGGGTCCACAGATACGCAGTATTTT.

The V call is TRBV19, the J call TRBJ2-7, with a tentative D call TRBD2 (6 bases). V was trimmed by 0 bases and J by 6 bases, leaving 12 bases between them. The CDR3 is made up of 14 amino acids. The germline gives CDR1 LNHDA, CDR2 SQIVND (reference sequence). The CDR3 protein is CASSIEGGDFEQYF. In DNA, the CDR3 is TGTGCCAGTAGTATAGAGGGGGGAGACTTCGAGCAGTACTTC.

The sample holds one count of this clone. CDR3 bases: TGTGCCAGTATGGAACAGACAAGCTCCTACGAGCAGTACTTC. Translation gives CASMEQTSSYEQYF. The gene calls are TRBV19 and TRBJ2-7; no reliable D call. The CDR3 length is 14 residues. Germline V lookup: CDR1 LNHDA, CDR2 SQIVND (reference sequence). Trimming stripped 7 bases from V and 0 bases from J, with 13 bases between.

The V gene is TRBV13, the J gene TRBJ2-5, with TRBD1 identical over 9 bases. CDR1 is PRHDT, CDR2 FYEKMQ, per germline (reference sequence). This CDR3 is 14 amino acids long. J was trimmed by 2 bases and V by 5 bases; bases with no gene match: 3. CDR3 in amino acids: CASSKGQGQETQYF. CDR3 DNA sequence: TGTGCCAGCAGCAAGGGACAGGGTCAAGAGACCCAGTACTTC.